This TCR beta chain was sequenced during a study of CD8 T cells in Susac syndrome. The germline V gene encodes CDR1 KGHSH and CDR2 LQKENI. The V end lost 9 bases, the J end lost 8 bases, and 19 bases lay between the germline ends. This CDR3 region has 13 residues. This clonotype showed up just once. Random hexamers were used to reverse transcribe the RNA input (0.5 to 1 ug). TCRdb re-analysed the immunoSEQ multiplex PCR reads in MiXCR, keeping a single row per CDR3 protein. The sample contains 75,000 to 95,000 distinct CDR3 sequences, 91% of which appear only once. This sequence joins TRBV18 and TRBJ1-2, with D possibly TRBD1 on 5 matching bases. What was sequenced was CD8+ T cells from PBMCs. The source is a human donor with multiple sclerosis. Here the CDR3 DNA reads TGTGCCAGACACCTTAGGGGAATGAGGGGCTACACCTTC. Encoded protein: CARHLRGMRGYTF. Combining the CDR3 with reference TRBV18 and TRBJ1-2 gives the whole variable domain NAGVMQNPRHLVRRRGQEARLRCSPMKGHSHVYWYRQLPEEGLKFMVYLQKENIIDESGMPKERFSAEFPKEGPSILRIQQVVRGDSAAYFCARHLRGMRGYTFGSGTRLTVV.